One sample yielded the 22 T cell receptor beta chains listed below, sequenced in a study of T cells in Graves' hyperthyroidism and ophthalmopathy. Researchers amplified the TCR beta CDR3 regions from RNA transcripts. Using the HTBI primer set, a first-round RT-PCR was run on the TCR CDR3. MiXCR, applied by TCRdb to the multiplex PCR reads, yields one record per CDR3 protein. The sample comprises 550,000 to 600,000 distinct CDR3 sequences, about 14% of which are singletons, and about 6.6% rests with the top ten. Sequenced sample: blood. The source is a woman aged 18-30 years with Graves' ophthalmopathy.

This clonotype has ten or more counts. The chain uses TRBV6-1 and TRBJ1-1, with D possibly TRBD1 on 5 matching bases. The V end lost 11 bases, the J end lost 5 bases, and 15 bases lay between the germline ends. This CDR3 is built from 12 residues. From germline, CDR1 is MNHNS and CDR2 SASEGT. The chain's CDR3 is CAVRQTFTEAFF. CDR3 bases: TGTGCCGTAAGACAGACATTTACTGAAGCTTTCTTT.

This clonotype was seen more than once but under ten times. Without the conserved terminal phenylalanine or tryptophan, this CDR3 likely stems from a read error. This chain links TRBV12-3 or TRBV12-4 with TRBJ1-1; no definite D call. The CDR3 has 13 residues. Trimming pared 4 bases from V and 5 bases from J, leaving 11 bases between. CDR3: CASSSRVETEAFL. The CDR3 DNA sequence: TGTGCCAGCAGTTCGAGGGTTGAGACTGAAGCTTTCCTT.

V gene TRBV14 combines with J gene TRBJ1-4; 10 bases are shared with TRBD1. The CDR3 sequence is 17 residues long. The J segment lost 5 bases and the V segment lost 4 bases, leaving 10 bases of the junction unmatched. Germline loops: CDR1 SGHDN, CDR2 FVKESK. The CDR3 loop is CASSRMPPGQGNEKLFF. As DNA, the CDR3 is TGTGCCAGCAGCCGGATGCCACCGGGACAGGGGAATGAAAAACTGTTTTTT.

V and J are TRBV5-1 and TRBJ2-1; 10 bases fit TRBD2. The ends lost 6 bases at V and 5 bases at J; junction bases unmatched: 8. The CDR3 runs 15 residues. Germline assignment: CDR1 SGHRS and CDR2 YFSETQ. The DNA for the CDR3 is TGCGCCAGCACCCCCGGAGGGACTAGCGACAATGAGCAGTTCTTC. It yields the protein CASTPGGTSDNEQFF. Looking up the rest from reference TRBV5-1 and TRBJ2-1 gives the full variable domain: KAGVTQTPRYLIKTRGQQVTLSCSPISGHRSVSWYQQTPGQGLQFLFEYFSETQRNKGNFPGRFSGRQFSNSRSEMNVSTLELGDSALYLCASTPGGTSDNEQFFGPGTRLTVL.

This rearrangement joins TRBV6-1 to TRBJ2-5; TRBD2 aligns across 9 bases. Germline V gene data show CDR1 as MNHNS and CDR2 as SASEGT. The CDR3 totals 15 residues. J lost 7 bases, V lost 5 bases, and 11 bases had no gene match. This chain's CDR3 is CASSSSGRTGGTQYF. In DNA form, the CDR3 reads TGTGCCAGCAGTTCCAGCGGGAGGACCGGCGGGACCCAGTACTTC.

CDR3 sequence (DNA): TGTGCCAGCAGTGAAGGTCGGGGGAATGAGCAGTTCTTC. Protein sequence: CASSEGRGNEQFF. This chain links TRBV6-1 with TRBJ2-1; tentatively, D is TRBD2 (6 bases). V lost 1 base, J lost 7 bases, and 8 bases lay in between. This CDR3 spans 13 amino acids. The V gene's germline CDR1 is MNHNS and CDR2 SASEGT.

This clonotype showed up just a few times. The CDR3 DNA reads TGTGCCAGCAGCGCGACCGGACTAGCGGGAGTAGAACAGTACTTC. It is translated as CASSATGLAGVEQYF. The chain combines TRBV7-3 with TRBJ2-7; TRBD2 aligns across 13 bases. The J segment lost 10 bases and the V segment lost 5 bases, leaving 11 bases of the junction unmatched. The CDR3 spans 15 residues. The germline gives CDR1 SGHTA, CDR2 FQGTGA.

In this sample, this clonotype turned up many times. The gene calls are TRBV13 and TRBJ2-3; no clear D. The CDR3 spans 14 residues. The germline V and J ends were trimmed by 5 bases and 5 bases, with 14 bases remaining between them. From germline, CDR1 is PRHDT and CDR2 FYEKMQ (reference sequence). The CDR3 is CASSPVGRGDTQYF. In DNA, the CDR3 is TGTGCCAGCAGCCCCGTAGGACGCGGAGATACGCAGTATTTT.

This clonotype was found many times. The rearrangement uses TRBV6-1 and TRBJ1-4; 8 nucleotides agree with TRBD1. The CDR3 sequence is 14 residues long. Germline V gene lookup returns CDR1 MNHNS and CDR2 SASEGT. V lost 5 bases and J lost 6; bases outside the gene matches: 5. CDR3 bases: TGTGCCAGCAGTACCGGACAGGGATATGAAAAACTGTTTTTT. Its protein is CASSTGQGYEKLFF.

This clonotype was counted at least ten times. The chain is built from TRBV29-1 and TRBJ1-1; D is unresolved. The CDR3 covers 12 residues. Germline V gene data show CDR1 as SQVTM and CDR2 as ANQGSEA. V was trimmed by 4 bases and J by 3 bases, leaving 9 bases between them. The CDR3, as DNA: TGCAGCGTTGGCTTGGAGTACACTGAAGCTTTCTTT. Translation gives CSVGLEYTEAFF.

This clonotype was found a few times. The chain couples TRBV5-4 to TRBJ1-4, with 11 bases identical to TRBD1. The CDR3 length is 19 residues. Germline CDR1 and CDR2: SGHNT and YYREEE (reference sequence). The trim removed 0 bases at V and 2 bases at J, leaving 9 bases unmatched. The CDR3 nucleotides are TGTGCCAGCAGCTTGGTAGAACCGGGACAGGGGGTTACTAATGAAAAACTGTTTTTT. Translated: CASSLVEPGQGVTNEKLFF.

The sample holds a few counts of this clonotype. The rearrangement links TRBV18 to TRBJ2-5, with 9 bases identical to TRBD1. The CDR3 is made up of 13 amino acids. Trimming cost V 3 bases and J 7 bases; bases outside gene matches: 3. Germline V gives CDR1 KGHSH, CDR2 LQKENI. This CDR3 reads CASSPGQGLTQYF. As DNA, the CDR3 is TGTGCCAGCTCACCGGGACAGGGATTGACCCAGTACTTC.

This clonotype has more than one count but fewer than ten. V gene TRBV19 combines with J gene TRBJ2-2; 8 bases align to TRBD2. Unmatched junction bases numbered 11, after V lost 4 bases and J lost 4 bases. The CDR3 contains 17 residues. Per germline, CDR1 LNHDA and CDR2 SQIVND (reference sequence). The CDR3 DNA is TGTGCCAGTAGTACCGCATACCTAGCGGGTGTCACCGGGGAGCTGTTTTTT. Its protein is CASSTAYLAGVTGELFF.

This clonotype was recorded many times. The V gene is TRBV2, the J gene TRBJ2-3; D perhaps matches TRBD2 (5 bases). This CDR3 comprises 16 residues. V was clipped by 4 bases and J by 2 bases, with 16 bases between them. CDR1 and CDR2 (germline): SNHLY, FYNNEI. As DNA, the CDR3 is TGTGCCAGCAGTGCCCCGGGCAGCGGTTACACAGATACGCAGTATTTT. Protein product: CASSAPGSGYTDTQYF.

V usage is TRBV18 and J usage is TRBJ2-1, with D unresolved. Germline lookup yields CDR1 KGHSH and CDR2 LQKENI. The CDR3 is made up of 13 amino acids. Trimming took 3 bases from V and 6 from J, leaving 9 bases between them. The CDR3 DNA follows: TGTGCCAGCTCACCTTTGAGTTCCAATGAGCAGTTCTTC. Its translation: CASSPLSSNEQFF.

There are many counts of this clonotype. This sequence joins TRBV11-3 and TRBJ2-7; 8 nucleotides align to TRBD1. The CDR3 sequence is 14 residues long. Germline-derived CDR1 and CDR2 are SGHNT and YENEEA. J gave up 7 bases and V 3 bases, and 8 bases lay outside the gene matches. In DNA, the CDR3 is TGTGCCAGCAGCTTCACGAGACGACAGGGGGAGCAGTACTTC. It is translated as CASSFTRRQGEQYF.

This clonotype was observed at least ten times. This chain joins TRBV10-3 and TRBJ2-5; either TRBD1 or TRBD2 may fit D (5 bases each). Trimming took off 0 bases at V and 5 bases at J, with 16 bases between the two ends. Per germline, CDR1 ENHRY and CDR2 SYGVKD. The CDR3 consists of 16 residues. The CDR3 nucleotides are TGTGCCATCAGTGAGTCGAGGGGCAAAACCGGGGAGACCCAGTACTTC. Translated, it gives CAISESRGKTGETQYF.

This clonotype has a handful of counts. The V gene is TRBV20-1, the J gene TRBJ2-1, with 16 bases that match TRBD2. The CDR3 extends over 14 amino acids. The germline CDR1 and CDR2 sequences are DFQATT and SNEGSKA (reference sequence). CDR3 protein: CSAGTSGRASEQFF. The CDR3 coding sequence is TGCAGCGCCGGGACTAGCGGGAGGGCCAGTGAGCAGTTCTTC.

The rearrangement links TRBV12-3 or TRBV12-4 to TRBJ1-1; tentatively, D is TRBD1 (5 bases). CDR3 size: 15 residues. V lost 7 bases and J 2 bases, leaving 17 bases between the germline ends. DNA for the CDR3: TGTGCCAGCACTCTGACCCAGGGCGGCAACACTGAAGCTTTCTTT. Protein product: CASTLTQGGNTEAFF.

The chain links TRBV5-1 to TRBJ2-5; 7 bases fit TRBD1. Trimming removed 3 bases from V and 5 bases from J; junction bases left unmatched: 7. Per the germline V gene, CDR1 is SGHRS and CDR2 is YFSETQ. CDR3 size: 14 residues. The CDR3 region has the DNA TGCGCCAGCAGCTATGCCGACAGGGCTGAGACCCAGTACTTC. Residues: CASSYADRAETQYF.

Many counts were recorded for this clonotype. V and J are TRBV20-1 and TRBJ1-1; a possible D gene is TRBD1 (5 bases). The CDR3 spans 13 residues. With 0 bases removed from V and 11 bases from J, the gap between germline ends came to 16 bases. Germline CDR1 DFQATT, CDR2 SNEGSKA (reference sequence). CDR3: CSARDGLGLGAFF. In DNA, the CDR3 is TGCAGTGCTAGAGACGGCTTGGGGCTAGGGGCTTTCTTT.

This clonotype was seen repeatedly, ten times or more. The J gene is TRBJ2-7, the V gene TRBV28, with D perhaps being TRBD1 or TRBD2 (5 bases each). The germline V gene has CDR1 MDHEN and CDR2 SYDVKM. The CDR3 is 15 amino acids. V shed 3 bases and J shed 6 bases, with 18 bases lying between them. CDR3 amino acids: CASSLSGIMRGEQYF. The CDR3 nucleotides read TGTGCCAGCAGTTTGAGTGGGATAATGAGGGGCGAGCAGTACTTC.